This entry describes one TCR beta chain. TCRdb reanalysed the reads using MiXCR and keeps one entry per CDR3 protein. The data contain some 280,000 distinct CDR3 sequences, approximately 13% of them seen just once; the ten biggest clones take up around 8.7%. This entry is derived from a study of T cell repertoires in cytomegalovirus infection. Germline V CDR1 and CDR2: DFQATT, SNEGSKA (reference sequence). V lost 6 bases, J lost 7 bases, and 19 bases lay in between. The CDR3 totals 13 residues. The source material was PBMCs. The clonotype originates from a human donor in good health (CMV status not recorded). Some clones in this sample may be carry-over from other donors' samples. V usage is TRBV20-1 and J usage is TRBJ2-7, with D possibly TRBD1 on 8 matching bases. Here the CDR3 reads CSAAGRGRGEQYF. The CDR3 DNA sequence: TGCAGTGCCGCGGGCAGGGGGCGGGGGGAGCAGTACTTC.